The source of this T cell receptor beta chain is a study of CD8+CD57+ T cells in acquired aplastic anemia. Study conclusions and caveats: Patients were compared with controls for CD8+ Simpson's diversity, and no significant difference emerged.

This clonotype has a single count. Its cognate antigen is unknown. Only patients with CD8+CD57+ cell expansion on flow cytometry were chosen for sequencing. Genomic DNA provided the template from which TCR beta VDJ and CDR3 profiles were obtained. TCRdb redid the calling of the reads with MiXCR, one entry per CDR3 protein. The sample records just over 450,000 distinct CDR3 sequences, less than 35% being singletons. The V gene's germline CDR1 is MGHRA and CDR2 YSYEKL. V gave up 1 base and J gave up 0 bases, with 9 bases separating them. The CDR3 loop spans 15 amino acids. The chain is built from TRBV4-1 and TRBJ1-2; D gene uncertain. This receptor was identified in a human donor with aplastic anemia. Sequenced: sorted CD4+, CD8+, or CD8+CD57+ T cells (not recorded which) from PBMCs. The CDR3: CASSQAPPANYGYTF. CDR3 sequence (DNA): TGCGCCAGCAGCCAAGCACCACCTGCTAACTATGGCTACACCTTC.